A few counts support the clone carrying this T cell receptor beta chain. A single record per CDR3 protein comes from TCRdb applying MiXCR to the 5' RACE reads. The sample carries more than 95,000 distinct CDR3 sequences, approximately 14% recorded once. This specimen comes from a study of T cells after yellow fever vaccination. Trimming took off 6 bases at V and 2 bases at J, with 11 bases between the two ends. Germline V gene lookup returns CDR1 LGHDT and CDR2 YNNKEL (reference sequence). The CDR3 sequence is 13 residues long. The chain recombines TRBV3-1 with TRBJ2-7; D is undetermined. This sequence originates from a man younger than 30 who received the YFV17D yellow fever vaccine. Sample: CD8+ T cells sorted from PBMCs, taken 5 days after the yellow fever booster vaccination. In nucleotides, the CDR3 is TGTGCCAGCAGTCAGGAGAGAGCCTACGAGCAGTACTTC. Translated, it gives CASSQERAYEQYF.